This T cell receptor beta chain was observed in a study of blood T cell repertoires in COVID-19. Using immunoSEQ multiplex PCR, the repertoire was profiled, and TCRdb retains in-frame clones only, with some absent. The sample consists of about 68,000 clones, over 75% of them appearing once. Looked up from germline, CDR1 is SGHVS and CDR2 is FQNEAQ. Trimming took 2 bases from V and 6 from J, leaving 20 bases between them. This CDR3 comprises 17 residues. This TCR came from a man between 50 and 59 years old with acute or convalescent COVID-19. The rearrangement uses TRBV7-8 and TRBJ2-1; D is unresolved. Material: peripheral blood. The CDR3 DNA follows: TGTGCCAGCAGCTTATCACTCGGAGCTTCGGGTCCCAATGAGCAGTTCTTC. Its protein is CASSLSLGASGPNEQFF. Complete variable domain (other parts from reference TRBV7-8 and TRBJ2-1): GAGVSQSPRYKVAKRGQDVALRCDPISGHVSLFWYQQALGQGPEFLTYFQNEAQLDKSGLPSDRFFAERPEGSVSTLKIQRTQQEDSAVYLCASSLSLGASGPNEQFFGPGTRLTVL.